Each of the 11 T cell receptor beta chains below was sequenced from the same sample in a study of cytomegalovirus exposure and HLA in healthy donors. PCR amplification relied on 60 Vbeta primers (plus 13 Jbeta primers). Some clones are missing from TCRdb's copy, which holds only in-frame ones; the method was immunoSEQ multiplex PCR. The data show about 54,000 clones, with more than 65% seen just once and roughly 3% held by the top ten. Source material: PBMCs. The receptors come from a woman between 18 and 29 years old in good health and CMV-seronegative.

CDR3 residues: CASSSRTNTGELFF. CDR3 nucleotide sequence: TGTGCCAGCAGCTCCCGCACAAACACCGGGGAGCTGTTTTTT. J is TRBJ2-2 and V is TRBV7-8; D not resolved. CDR3 length equals 14 residues. Trimming removed 4 bases from V and 2 bases from J, with 8 bases in between. Germline values: CDR1 SGHVS, CDR2 FQNEAQ.

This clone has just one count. The CDR3 here is CSVVPMGKQAVNEQFF. For the CDR3, the DNA is TGCAGCGTTGTGCCCATGGGAAAACAAGCGGTCAATGAGCAGTTCTTC. The chain is built from TRBV29-1 and TRBJ2-1; weak D call: TRBD2 (5 bases). Germline lookup yields CDR1 SQVTM and CDR2 ANQGSEA. Trimming removed 4 bases from V and 6 bases from J, with 22 bases in between. The length of the CDR3 is 16 residues.

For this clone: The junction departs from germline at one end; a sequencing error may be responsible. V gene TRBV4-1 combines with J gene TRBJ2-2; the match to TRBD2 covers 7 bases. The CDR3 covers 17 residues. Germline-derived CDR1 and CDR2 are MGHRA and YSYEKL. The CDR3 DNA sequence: TGCGCCGGCAGCCCGTACACGGGAGGTCTTATCACCGGGGAGCTGTTTTTT. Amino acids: CAGSPYTGGLITGELFF.

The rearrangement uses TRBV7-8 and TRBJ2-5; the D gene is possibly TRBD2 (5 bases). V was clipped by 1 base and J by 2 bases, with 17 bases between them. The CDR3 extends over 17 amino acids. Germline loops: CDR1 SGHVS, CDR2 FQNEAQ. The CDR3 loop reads CASSLVILVREQETQYF. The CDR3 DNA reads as TGTGCCAGCAGCTTAGTGATTTTGGTACGGGAACAAGAGACCCAGTACTTC.

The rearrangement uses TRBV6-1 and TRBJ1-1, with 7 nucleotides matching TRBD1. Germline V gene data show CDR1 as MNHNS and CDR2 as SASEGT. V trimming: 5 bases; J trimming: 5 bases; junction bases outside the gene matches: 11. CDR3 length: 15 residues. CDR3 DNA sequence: TGTGCCAGCAGTCGAGGGGGCAGGGCGGTGACTGAAGCTTTCTTT. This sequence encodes CASSRGGRAVTEAFF.

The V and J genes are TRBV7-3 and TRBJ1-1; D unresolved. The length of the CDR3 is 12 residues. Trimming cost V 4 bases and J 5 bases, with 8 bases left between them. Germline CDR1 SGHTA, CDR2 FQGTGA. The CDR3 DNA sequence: TGTGCCAGCAGCTCCGCGGGGACTGAAGCTTTCTTT. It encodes CASSSAGTEAFF.

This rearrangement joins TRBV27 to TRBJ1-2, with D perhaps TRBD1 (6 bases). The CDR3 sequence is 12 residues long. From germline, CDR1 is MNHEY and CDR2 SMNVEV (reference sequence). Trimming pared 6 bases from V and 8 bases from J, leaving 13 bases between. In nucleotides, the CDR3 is TGTGCCAGCAGCCTCAGGGGAAAGGGCTACACCTTC. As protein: CASSLRGKGYTF.

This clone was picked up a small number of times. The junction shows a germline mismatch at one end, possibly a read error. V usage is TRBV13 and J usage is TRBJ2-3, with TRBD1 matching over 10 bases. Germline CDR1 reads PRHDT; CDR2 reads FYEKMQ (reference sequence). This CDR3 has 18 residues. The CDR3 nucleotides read TGTGCCAGCAGCCTAGGAGGGCTCGGGACAGGGGCAACAGATACGCAGTATTTT. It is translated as CASSLGGLGTGATDTQYF. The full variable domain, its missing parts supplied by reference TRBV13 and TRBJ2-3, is AAGVIQSPRHLIKEKRETATLKCYPIPRHDTVYWYQQGPGQDPQFLISFYEKMQSDKGSIPDRFSAQQFSDYHSELNMSSLELGDSALYFCASSLGGLGTGATDTQYFGPGTRLTVL.

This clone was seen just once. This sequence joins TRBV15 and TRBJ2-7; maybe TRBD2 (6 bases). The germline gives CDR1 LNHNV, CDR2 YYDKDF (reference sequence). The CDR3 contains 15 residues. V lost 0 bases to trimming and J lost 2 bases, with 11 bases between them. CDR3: CATSRDRGSTYEQYF. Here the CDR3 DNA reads TGTGCCACCAGCAGAGATCGGGGGTCCACCTACGAGCAGTACTTC.

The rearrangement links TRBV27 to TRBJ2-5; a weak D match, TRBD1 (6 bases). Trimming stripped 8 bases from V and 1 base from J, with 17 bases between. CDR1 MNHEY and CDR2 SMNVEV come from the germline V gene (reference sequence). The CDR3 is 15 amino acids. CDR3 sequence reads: CASSPTGSLQETQYF. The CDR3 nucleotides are TGTGCCAGCTCCCCGACAGGCTCCCTCCAAGAGACCCAGTACTTC.

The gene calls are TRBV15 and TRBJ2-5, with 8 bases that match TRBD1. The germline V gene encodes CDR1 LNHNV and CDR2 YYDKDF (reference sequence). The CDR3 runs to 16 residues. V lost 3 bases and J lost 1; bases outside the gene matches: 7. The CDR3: CATSRGDRGSQETQYF. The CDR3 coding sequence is TGTGCCACCAGCAGGGGAGACAGGGGATCCCAAGAGACCCAGTACTTC. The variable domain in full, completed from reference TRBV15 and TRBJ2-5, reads DAMVIQNPRYQVTQFGKPVTLSCSQTLNHNVMYWYQQKSSQAPKLLFHYYDKDFNNEADTPDNFQSRRPNTSFCFLDIRSPGLGDTAMYLCATSRGDRGSQETQYFGPGTRLLVL.